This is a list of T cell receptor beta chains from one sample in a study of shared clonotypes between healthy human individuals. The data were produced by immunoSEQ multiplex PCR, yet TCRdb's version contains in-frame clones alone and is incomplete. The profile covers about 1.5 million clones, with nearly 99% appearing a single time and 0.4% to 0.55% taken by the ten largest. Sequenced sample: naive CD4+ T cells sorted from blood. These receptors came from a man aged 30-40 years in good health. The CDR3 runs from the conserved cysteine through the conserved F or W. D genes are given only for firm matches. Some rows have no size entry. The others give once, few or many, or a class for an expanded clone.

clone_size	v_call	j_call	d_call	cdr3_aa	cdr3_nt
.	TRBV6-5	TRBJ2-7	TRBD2	CASGLGGTSYEQYF	TGTGCCAGCGGACTCGGAGGGACTAGCTACGAGCAGTACTTC
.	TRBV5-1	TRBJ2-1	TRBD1	CASSLETGAFRSYNEQFF	TGCGCCAGCAGCCTCGAGACAGGGGCCTTCCGTTCCTACAATGAGCAGTTCTTC
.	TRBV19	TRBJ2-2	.	CASRRIGTGELFF	TGTGCCAGTAGACGGATAGGCACCGGGGAGCTGTTTTTT
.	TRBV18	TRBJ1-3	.	CASSPLDSLLSGNTIYF	TGTGCCAGCTCACCCCTGGACAGCCTTCTCTCTGGAAACACCATATATTTT
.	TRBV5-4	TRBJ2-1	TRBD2	CASSQVAGEGLF	TGTGCCAGCAGCCAAGTAGCGGGAGAAGGGCTCTTC
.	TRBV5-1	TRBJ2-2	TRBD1	CASSSITGDTGELFF	TGCGCCAGCAGCTCAATAACAGGGGACACCGGGGAGCTGTTTTTT
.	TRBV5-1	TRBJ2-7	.	CASSWDVREQYF	TGCGCCAGCAGCTGGGATGTGCGCGAGCAGTACTTC
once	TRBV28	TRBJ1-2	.	CASSLGEYGYTF	TGTGCCAGCAGTTTGGGGGAATATGGCTACACCTTC
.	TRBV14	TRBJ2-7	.	CASSQDLGTSSYEQYF	TGTGCCAGCAGCCAAGATTTGGGGACCTCCTCCTACGAGCAGTACTTC
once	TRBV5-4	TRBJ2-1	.	CASSSGTEQFF	TGTGCCAGCAGCTCCGGGACTGAGCAGTTCTTC
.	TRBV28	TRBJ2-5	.	CASRQAGQGETQYF	TGTGCCAGCAGACAAGCTGGACAAGGGGAGACCCAGTACTTC
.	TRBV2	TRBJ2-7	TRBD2	CASSAGLAGGWYEQYF	TGTGCCAGCAGCGCGGGACTAGCGGGAGGGTGGTACGAGCAGTACTTC
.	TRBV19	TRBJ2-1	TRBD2	CASSFGLAGGTAIF	TGTGCCAGTAGTTTCGGACTAGCGGGAGGAACAGCGATCTTC
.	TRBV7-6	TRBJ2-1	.	CASSRRQWVNEQFF	TGTGCCAGCAGCCGCAGACAGTGGGTCAATGAGCAGTTCTTC
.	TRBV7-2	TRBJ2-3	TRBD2	CASSHSGRRGTDTQYF	TGTGCCAGCAGCCATAGCGGGAGGAGGGGCACAGATACGCAGTATTTT
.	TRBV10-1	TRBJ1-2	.	CASQRDKNYGYTF	TGCGCCAGCCAGCGGGACAAGAATTATGGCTACACCTTC
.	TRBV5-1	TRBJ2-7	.	CASSLGEDAHEQYF	TGCGCCAGCAGCTTGGGGGAGGACGCCCACGAGCAGTACTTC
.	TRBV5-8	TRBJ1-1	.	CASSLGGVETEAFF	TGTGCCAGCAGCTTGGGGGGGGTCGAGACTGAAGCTTTCTTT
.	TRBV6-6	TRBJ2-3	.	CASSWRDTQYF	TGTGCCAGCAGTTGGAGGGATACGCAGTATTTT
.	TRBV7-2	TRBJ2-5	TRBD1	CASSLGQGVTMAQYF	TGTGCCAGCAGCTTAGGACAGGGAGTCACAATGGCCCAGTACTTC
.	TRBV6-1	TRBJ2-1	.	CASSDSGGNEQFF	TGTGCCAGCAGTGACTCAGGGGGGAATGAGCAGTTCTTC
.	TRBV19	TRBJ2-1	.	CASSNQAGNANEQFF	TGTGCCAGTAGTAATCAGGCGGGAAACGCGAATGAGCAGTTCTTC
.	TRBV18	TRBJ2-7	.	CASSPKGSLGRHEQYF	TGTGCCAGCTCACCCAAGGGATCTCTCGGTCGGCACGAGCAGTACTTC
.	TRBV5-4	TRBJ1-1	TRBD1	CASSPGQGVAAFF	TGTGCCAGCAGCCCCGGACAGGGAGTGGCTGCTTTCTTT
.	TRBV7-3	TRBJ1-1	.	CASSPRGGNTEAFF	TGTGCCAGCAGCCCGAGGGGAGGGAACACTGAAGCTTTCTTT
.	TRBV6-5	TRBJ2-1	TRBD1	CASRSTGGAYNEQFF	TGTGCCAGCAGATCGACAGGGGGCGCCTACAATGAGCAGTTCTTC
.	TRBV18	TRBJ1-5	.	CASSPGVDNSNQPQHF	TGTGCCAGCTCACCAGGTGTAGACAATAGCAATCAGCCCCAGCATTTT
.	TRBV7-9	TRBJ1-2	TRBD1	CASSHPNRGLNYGYTF	TGTGCCAGCAGTCATCCGAACAGGGGACTGAACTATGGCTACACCTTC
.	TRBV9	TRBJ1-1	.	CASSPTERNTEAFF	TGTGCCAGCAGCCCTACTGAGAGGAACACTGAAGCTTTCTTT
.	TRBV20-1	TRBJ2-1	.	CSAAGDNEQFF	TGCAGTGCCGCAGGGGACAATGAGCAGTTCTTC
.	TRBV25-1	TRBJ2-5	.	CASSDLRVEETQYF	TGTGCCAGCAGTGACCTAAGGGTAGAAGAGACCCAGTACTTC
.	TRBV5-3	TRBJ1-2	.	CARSLGAVLTGANYGYTF	TGTGCCAGAAGCTTAGGGGCCGTCCTAACGGGCGCTAACTATGGCTACACCTTC
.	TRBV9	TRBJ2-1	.	CASSVSGQRYNEQFF	TGTGCCAGCAGCGTAAGTGGACAAAGGTACAATGAGCAGTTCTTC
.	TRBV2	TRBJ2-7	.	CASGIGRYEQYF	TGTGCCAGCGGGATTGGAAGGTACGAGCAGTACTTC
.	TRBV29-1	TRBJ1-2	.	CSALDGNRGYTF	TGCAGCGCCCTGGACGGGAATCGCGGCTACACCTTC
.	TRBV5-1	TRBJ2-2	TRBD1	CASSLSGQGTGELFF	TGCGCCAGCAGCTTGTCCGGACAGGGCACCGGGGAGCTGTTTTTT
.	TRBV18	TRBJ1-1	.	CASSPRPSRGVEAFF	TGTGCCAGCTCACCACGGCCAAGTAGGGGCGTGGAAGCTTTCTTT
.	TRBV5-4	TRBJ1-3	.	CASSLGGAGNTIYF	TGTGCCAGCAGCCTAGGGGGGGCTGGAAACACCATATATTTT
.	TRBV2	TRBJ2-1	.	CASRLHEQFF	TGTGCCAGCAGACTGCATGAGCAGTTCTTC
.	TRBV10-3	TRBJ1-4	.	CAISDRAGATNEKLFF	TGTGCCATCAGTGACAGGGCCGGCGCGACTAATGAAAAACTGTTTTTT
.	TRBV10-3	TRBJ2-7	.	CAIRARQDRSSYEQYF	TGTGCCATCAGAGCGAGACAGGACCGATCTTCCTACGAGCAGTACTTC
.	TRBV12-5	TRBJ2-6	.	CASGGQGSGANVLTF	TGTGCTAGTGGTGGGCAGGGGAGCGGGGCCAACGTCCTGACTTTC
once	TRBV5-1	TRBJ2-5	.	CASSLRQPTPQETQYF	TGCGCCAGCAGCCTACGCCAACCGACTCCGCAAGAGACCCAGTACTTC
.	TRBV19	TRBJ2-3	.	CASRPGLVTDTQYF	TGTGCCAGTAGACCGGGACTGGTCACAGATACGCAGTATTTT
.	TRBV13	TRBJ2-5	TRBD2	CASSPGLAGGRETQYF	TGTGCCAGCAGCCCCGGACTAGCGGGAGGGCGGGAGACCCAGTACTTC
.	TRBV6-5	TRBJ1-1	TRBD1	CASSFGQGGMNTEAFF	TGTGCCAGCAGTTTCGGACAGGGTGGGATGAACACTGAAGCTTTCTTT
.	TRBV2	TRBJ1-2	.	CASTVVRDGYTF	TGTGCCAGCACCGTAGTAAGGGATGGCTACACCTTC
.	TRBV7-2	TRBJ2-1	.	CASSSNRMSGHNEQFF	TGTGCCAGCAGCTCGAATAGGATGAGCGGCCACAATGAGCAGTTCTTC
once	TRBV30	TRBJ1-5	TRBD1	CAWSAETGSPYPNQPQHF	TGTGCCTGGAGTGCAGAGACAGGGTCCCCCTACCCCAATCAGCCCCAGCATTTT
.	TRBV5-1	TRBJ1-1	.	CASSPGPAMEAFF	TGCGCCAGCAGCCCGGGACCGGCTATGGAAGCTTTCTTT
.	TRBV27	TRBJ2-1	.	CASSSAGADSYNEQFF	TGTGCCAGCAGTTCCGCCGGGGCAGACTCCTACAATGAGCAGTTCTTC
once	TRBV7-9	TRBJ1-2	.	CASHGGGHGYTF	TGTGCCAGCCACGGGGGAGGTCATGGCTACACCTTC
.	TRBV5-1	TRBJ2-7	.	CASSRTGQGGDSYEQYF	TGCGCCAGCAGCCGTACTGGACAGGGAGGGGACTCCTACGAGCAGTACTTC
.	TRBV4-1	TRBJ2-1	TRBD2	CASSRKGTSGYNEQFF	TGCGCCAGCAGCCGTAAGGGGACTAGCGGTTACAATGAGCAGTTCTTC
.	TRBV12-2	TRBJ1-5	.	CASRFEGRGLTQPQHF	TGTGCAAGTCGCTTCGAGGGCAGGGGGCTGACTCAGCCCCAGCATTTT